This record concerns one T cell receptor (beta chain) sequence. Its cognate antigen is unknown. Primers: 60 Vbeta forward and 13 Jbeta reverse. Here immunoSEQ multiplex PCR was the method, and the copy in TCRdb shows in-frame clones only, minus some. The sample carries roughly 130,000 clones, just over 65% recorded once. The entry originates in a study of cytomegalovirus exposure and HLA in healthy donors. Study conclusions and caveats: HLA allele associations emerged for 15,000 to 20,000 TCR beta sequences in a later analysis, at 0.05 false discovery rate. Later, an analysis showed that TCR beta chains associated with HLA were more clonally expanded than others that were equally common. Across all donors, roughly uniform sequencing depth was an assumption of the presence/absence analyses.

The source material was PBMCs. The TCR was taken from a man between 18 and 29 years old in good health and CMV-seronegative.

CDR3 DNA: TGTGCCAGCAGACCTCAGGGTGGGGTGGCTTTCTTT. Amino acid sequence: CASRPQGGVAFF. The chain is built from TRBV6-5 and TRBJ1-1; D perhaps matches TRBD1 (5 bases). Trimming left V 6 bases short and J 11 bases short, with 16 bases between. Germline lookup yields CDR1 MNHEY and CDR2 SVGAGI. This CDR3 spans 12 amino acids.